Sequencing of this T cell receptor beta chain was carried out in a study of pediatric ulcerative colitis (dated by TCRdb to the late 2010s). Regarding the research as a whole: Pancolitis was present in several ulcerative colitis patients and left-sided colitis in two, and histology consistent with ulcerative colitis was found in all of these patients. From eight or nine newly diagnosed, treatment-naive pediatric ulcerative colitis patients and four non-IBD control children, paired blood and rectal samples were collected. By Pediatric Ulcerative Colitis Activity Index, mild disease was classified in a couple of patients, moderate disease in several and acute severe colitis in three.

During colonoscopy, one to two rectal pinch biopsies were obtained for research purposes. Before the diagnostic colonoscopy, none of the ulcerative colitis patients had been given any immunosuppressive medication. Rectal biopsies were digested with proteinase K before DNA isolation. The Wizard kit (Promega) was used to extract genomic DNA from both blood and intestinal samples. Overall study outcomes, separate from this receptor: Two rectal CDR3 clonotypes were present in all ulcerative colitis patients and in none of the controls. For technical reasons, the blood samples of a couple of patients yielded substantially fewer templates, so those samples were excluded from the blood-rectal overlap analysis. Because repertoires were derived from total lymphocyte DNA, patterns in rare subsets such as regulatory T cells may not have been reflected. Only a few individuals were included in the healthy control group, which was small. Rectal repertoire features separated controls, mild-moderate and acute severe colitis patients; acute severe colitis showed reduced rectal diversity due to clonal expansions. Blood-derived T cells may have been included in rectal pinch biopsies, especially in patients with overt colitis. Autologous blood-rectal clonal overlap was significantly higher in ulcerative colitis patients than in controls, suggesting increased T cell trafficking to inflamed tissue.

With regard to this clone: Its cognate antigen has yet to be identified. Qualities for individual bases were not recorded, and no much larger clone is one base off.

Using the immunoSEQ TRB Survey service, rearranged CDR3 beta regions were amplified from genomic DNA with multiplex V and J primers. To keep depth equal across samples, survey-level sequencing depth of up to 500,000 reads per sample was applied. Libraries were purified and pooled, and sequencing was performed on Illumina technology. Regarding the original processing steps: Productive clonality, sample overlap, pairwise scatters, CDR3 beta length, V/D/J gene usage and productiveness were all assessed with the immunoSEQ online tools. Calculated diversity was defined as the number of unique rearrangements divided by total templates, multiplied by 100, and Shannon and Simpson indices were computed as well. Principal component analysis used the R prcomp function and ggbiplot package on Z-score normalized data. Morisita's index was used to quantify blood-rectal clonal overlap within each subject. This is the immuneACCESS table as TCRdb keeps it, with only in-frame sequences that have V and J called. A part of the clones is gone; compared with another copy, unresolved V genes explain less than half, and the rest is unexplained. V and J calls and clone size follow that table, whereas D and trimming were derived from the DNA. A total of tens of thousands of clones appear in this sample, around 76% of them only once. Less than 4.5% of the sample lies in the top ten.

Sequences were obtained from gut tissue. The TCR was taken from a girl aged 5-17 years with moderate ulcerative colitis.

The sequenced DNA: TGTGCCAGCACCGTCGGTAGCGGCCACAATGAGCAGTTCTTC. The encoded protein is CASTVGSGHNEQFF. The rearrangement joined TRBV11-2 to TRBJ2-1; the D gene is perhaps TRBD2, on 6 matching bases. CDR1 and CDR2, per the germline V gene, are SGHAT and FQNNGV. Trimming at the junction amounts to 7 bases on V and 5 bases on J, and the germline ends lie 15 bases apart. Measured from the cysteine to the phenylalanine, the CDR3 is 14 residues long. Only the CDR3 DNA is retained, 42 bases long and in frame from the first base.